These T cell receptor beta chains were read from a single sample in a study of shared clonotypes between healthy human individuals. TCRdb keeps only in-frame clones here, not all; method: immunoSEQ multiplex PCR. The sample yields some 2,000,000 clones, about 95% seen once. The specimen was naive CD8+ T cells sorted from blood. The receptors stem from a man in his late teens or twenties in good health. CDR3s include the opening cysteine and the closing phenylalanine or tryptophan. The D gene is left open where the match is weak. Some rows mark clone size as missing; the rest say once, few, many or name a class of expanded clone.

len	v_gene	d_gene	abundance	j_gene	CDR3aa	CDR3nt
13	TRBV29-1	TRBD1	.	TRBJ2-3	CSVPTGFTDTQYF	TGCAGCGTCCCGACAGGGTTCACAGATACGCAGTATTTT
14	TRBV6-5	TRBD2	.	TRBJ2-1	CASSWTSSVNEQFF	TGTGCCAGCAGCTGGACTAGCTCGGTCAATGAGCAGTTCTTC
16	TRBV9	TRBD2	once	TRBJ2-3	CASSFDGLAERDTQYF	TGTGCCAGCAGCTTCGACGGACTAGCGGAACGGGATACGCAGTATTTT
14	TRBV5-6	.	.	TRBJ1-1	CASSLIGTNTEAFF	TGTGCCAGCAGCTTAATCGGGACGAACACTGAAGCTTTCTTT
14	TRBV12-5	.	.	TRBJ2-3	CASAPRGAPDTQYF	TGTGCTAGTGCTCCCAGGGGGGCCCCAGATACGCAGTATTTT
14	TRBV15	.	.	TRBJ2-1	CATGGATNGDEQFF	TGTGCCACCGGAGGTGCGACGAACGGGGATGAGCAGTTCTTC
16	TRBV5-6	TRBD1	.	TRBJ2-7	CASSPPGTGGPYEQYF	TGTGCCAGCAGCCCCCCCGGGACAGGGGGTCCCTACGAGCAGTACTTC
15	TRBV11-1	.	.	TRBJ2-1	CASSLDGASYNEQFF	TGTGCCAGCAGCTTAGATGGCGCCTCTTACAATGAGCAGTTCTTC
12	TRBV6-1	.	once	TRBJ2-7	CASSGPTYEQYF	TGTGCCAGCAGTGGTCCCACCTACGAGCAGTACTTC
11	TRBV30	.	.	TRBJ2-7	CAWSPGYEQYF	TGTGCCTGGTCCCCGGGTTACGAGCAGTACTTC
16	TRBV7-9	TRBD2	.	TRBJ2-1	CASSDPELAASYEQFF	TGTGCCAGCAGCGACCCCGAACTAGCGGCTTCTTATGAGCAGTTCTTC
14	TRBV28	.	.	TRBJ2-2	CASSLQGVTGELFF	TGTGCCAGCAGTCTACAGGGTGTCACCGGGGAGCTGTTTTTT
16	TRBV7-8	.	.	TRBJ1-2	CASSLTDRLANYGYTF	TGTGCCAGCAGCTTAACCGACCGTTTAGCTAACTATGGCTACACCTTC
16	TRBV10-2	TRBD2	.	TRBJ2-1	CASSESGGGAIYEQFF	TGCGCCAGCAGTGAGTCAGGCGGGGGGGCGATCTATGAGCAGTTCTTC
16	TRBV7-8	.	.	TRBJ2-1	CASSSSRANPQGEQFF	TGTGCCAGCAGCTCGTCCCGGGCCAATCCTCAGGGTGAGCAGTTCTTC
15	TRBV19	.	.	TRBJ1-1	CASSNPRTGNTEAFF	TGTGCCAGTAGTAACCCGAGGACGGGGAACACTGAAGCTTTCTTT
15	TRBV2	TRBD2	once	TRBJ2-5	CASSPGLAGQETQYF	TGTGCCAGCAGCCCAGGACTAGCGGGACAGGAGACCCAGTACTTC
17	TRBV5-6	TRBD2	once	TRBJ2-5	CASSFPGPSGRRETQYF	TGTGCCAGCAGCTTTCCGGGCCCCAGCGGGAGGAGAGAGACCCAGTACTTC
13	TRBV15	.	.	TRBJ2-7	CATSRDRGDEQYF	TGTGCCACCAGCAGAGACCGAGGGGACGAGCAGTACTTC
16	TRBV13	.	.	TRBJ2-3	CASSPRGEGAIDTQYF	TGTGCCAGCAGCCCTCGGGGGGAGGGGGCGATAGATACGCAGTATTTT
13	TRBV4-2	.	.	TRBJ2-1	CASSQHREDEQFF	TGTGCCAGCAGCCAACACAGGGAGGACGAGCAGTTCTTC
14	TRBV19	TRBD1	.	TRBJ2-7	CASRDSRTTYEQYF	TGTGCCAGCAGGGACAGCCGCACTACCTACGAGCAGTACTTC
16	TRBV7-9	.	.	TRBJ2-5	CASNSGLTMYQETQYF	TGTGCCAGCAACTCCGGTTTGACAATGTACCAAGAGACCCAGTACTTC
13	TRBV5-6	.	.	TRBJ2-5	CASSLGGQETQYF	TGTGCCAGCAGCTTAGGTGGGCAAGAGACCCAGTACTTC
18	TRBV4-1	.	once	TRBJ2-5	CASSQEVRGEGRQETQYF	TGCGCCAGCAGCCAAGAGGTGAGGGGGGAAGGGCGCCAAGAGACCCAGTACTTC
14	TRBV4-3	.	once	TRBJ2-1	CASSQDSLYNEQFF	TGCGCCAGCAGCCAGGACAGCCTCTACAATGAGCAGTTCTTC
14	TRBV27	.	.	TRBJ2-7	CASSLRASPYEQYF	TGTGCCAGCAGTTTAAGGGCCAGCCCCTACGAGCAGTACTTC
13	TRBV27	.	.	TRBJ2-7	CASSPLLGYEQYF	TGTGCCAGCAGTCCCCTCTTAGGGTACGAGCAGTACTTC
12	TRBV9	.	.	TRBJ2-7	CASSLDGREQYF	TGTGCCAGCAGCCTGGACGGGCGCGAGCAGTACTTC
14	TRBV6-5	TRBD1	.	TRBJ1-5	CASSSGQGNQPQHF	TGTGCCAGCAGTTCCGGACAGGGTAATCAGCCCCAGCATTTT
15	TRBV5-6	.	once	TRBJ2-7	CASTSNPRGSYEQYF	TGTGCCAGCACCTCGAACCCGCGGGGCTCCTACGAGCAGTACTTC
18	TRBV4-1	TRBD2	.	TRBJ2-1	CASSPKGAGGASWNEQFF	TGCGCCAGCAGCCCTAAGGGGGCGGGAGGGGCGAGTTGGAATGAGCAGTTCTTC